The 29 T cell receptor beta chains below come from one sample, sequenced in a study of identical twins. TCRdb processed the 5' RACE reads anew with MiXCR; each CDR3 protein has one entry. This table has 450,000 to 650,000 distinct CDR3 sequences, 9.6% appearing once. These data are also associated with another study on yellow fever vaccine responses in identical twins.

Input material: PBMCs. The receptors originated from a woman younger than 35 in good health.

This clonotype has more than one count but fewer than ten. CDR3 coding DNA: TGCAGTGCTAGAGAGGGGTTCGGTGAAAAACTGTTTTTT. Translated, it gives CSAREGFGEKLFF. The chain uses TRBV20-1 and TRBJ1-4; D ambiguous. The CDR3 loop spans 13 amino acids. The V gene's germline CDR1 is DFQATT and CDR2 SNEGSKA (reference sequence). V lost 0 bases to trimming and J lost 7 bases, with 9 bases between them.

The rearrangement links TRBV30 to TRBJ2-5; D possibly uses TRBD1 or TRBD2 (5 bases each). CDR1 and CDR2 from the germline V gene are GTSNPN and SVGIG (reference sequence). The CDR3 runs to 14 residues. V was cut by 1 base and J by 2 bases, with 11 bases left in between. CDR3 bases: TGTGCCTGGAGTGGTGGTGGGGGACAAGAGACCCAGTACTTC. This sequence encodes CAWSGGGGQETQYF.

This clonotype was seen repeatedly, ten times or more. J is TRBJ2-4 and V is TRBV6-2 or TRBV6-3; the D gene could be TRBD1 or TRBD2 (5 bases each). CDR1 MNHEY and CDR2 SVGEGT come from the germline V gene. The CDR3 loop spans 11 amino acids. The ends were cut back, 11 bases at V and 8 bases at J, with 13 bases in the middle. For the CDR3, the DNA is TGTGCCGTGGGGGATGGAGACATTCAGTACTTC. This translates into CAVGDGDIQYF.

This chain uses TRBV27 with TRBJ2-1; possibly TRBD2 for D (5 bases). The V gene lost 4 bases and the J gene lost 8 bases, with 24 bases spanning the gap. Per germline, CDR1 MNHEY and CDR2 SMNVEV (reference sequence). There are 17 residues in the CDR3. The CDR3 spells CASSSVTNLLSPHEQFF. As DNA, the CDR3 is TGTGCCAGCAGTTCGGTGACTAACCTCTTATCGCCCCATGAGCAGTTCTTC.

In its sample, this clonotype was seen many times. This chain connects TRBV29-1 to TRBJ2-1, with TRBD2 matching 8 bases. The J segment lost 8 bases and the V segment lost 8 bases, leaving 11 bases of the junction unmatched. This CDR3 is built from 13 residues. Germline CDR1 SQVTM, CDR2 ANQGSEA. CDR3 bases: TGCAGCCCCCTGAGGTTAGCGGGGCATGAGCAGTTCTTC. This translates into CSPLRLAGHEQFF.

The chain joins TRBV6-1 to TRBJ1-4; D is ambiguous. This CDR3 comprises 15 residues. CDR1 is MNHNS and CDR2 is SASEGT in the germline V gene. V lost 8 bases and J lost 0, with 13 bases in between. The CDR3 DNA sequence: TGTGCCAGCTCCTCTAGGGTTGCAACTAATGAAAAACTGTTTTTT. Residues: CASSSRVATNEKLFF.

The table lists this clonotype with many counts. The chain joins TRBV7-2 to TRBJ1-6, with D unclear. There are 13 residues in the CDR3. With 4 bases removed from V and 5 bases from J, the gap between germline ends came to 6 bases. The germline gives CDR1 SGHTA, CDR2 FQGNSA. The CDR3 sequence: CASSSRNNSPLHF. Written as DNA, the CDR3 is TGTGCCAGCAGCTCGAGGAATAATTCACCCCTCCACTTT.

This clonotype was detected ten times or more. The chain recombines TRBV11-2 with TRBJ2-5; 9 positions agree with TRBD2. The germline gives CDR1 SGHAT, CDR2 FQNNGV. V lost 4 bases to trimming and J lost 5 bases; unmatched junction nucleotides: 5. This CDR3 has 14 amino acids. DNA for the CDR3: TGTGCCAGCAGCTCGGGACTAGCAAGTGAGACCCAGTACTTC. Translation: CASSSGLASETQYF.

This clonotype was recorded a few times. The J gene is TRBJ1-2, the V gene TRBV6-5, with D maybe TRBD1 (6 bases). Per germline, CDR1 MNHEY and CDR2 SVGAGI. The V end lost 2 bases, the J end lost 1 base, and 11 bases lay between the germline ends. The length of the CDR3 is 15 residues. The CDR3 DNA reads TGTGCCAGCAGTTACCCGGGGGGCGATAACTATGGCTACACCTTC. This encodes CASSYPGGDNYGYTF.

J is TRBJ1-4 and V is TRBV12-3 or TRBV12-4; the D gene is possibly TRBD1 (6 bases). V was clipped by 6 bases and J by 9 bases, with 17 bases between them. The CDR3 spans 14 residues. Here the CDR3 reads CASRSDSTNQKLFF. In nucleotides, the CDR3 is TGTGCCAGCAGGTCGGACAGCACAAATCAAAAACTGTTTTTT.

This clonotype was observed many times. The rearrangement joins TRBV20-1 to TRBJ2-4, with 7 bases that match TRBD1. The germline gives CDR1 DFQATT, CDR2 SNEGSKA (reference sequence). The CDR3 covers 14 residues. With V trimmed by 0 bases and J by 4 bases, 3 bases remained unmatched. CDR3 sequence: CSAREPGQKNIQYF. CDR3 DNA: TGCAGTGCTAGAGAGCCGGGACAGAAAAACATTCAGTACTTC.

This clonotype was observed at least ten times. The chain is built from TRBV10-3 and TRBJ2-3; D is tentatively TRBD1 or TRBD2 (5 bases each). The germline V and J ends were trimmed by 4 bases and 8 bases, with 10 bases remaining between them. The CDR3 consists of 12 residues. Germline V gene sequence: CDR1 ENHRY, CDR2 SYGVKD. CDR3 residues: CAISVRGRTQYF. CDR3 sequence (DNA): TGTGCCATCAGTGTTAGGGGACGTACGCAGTATTTT.

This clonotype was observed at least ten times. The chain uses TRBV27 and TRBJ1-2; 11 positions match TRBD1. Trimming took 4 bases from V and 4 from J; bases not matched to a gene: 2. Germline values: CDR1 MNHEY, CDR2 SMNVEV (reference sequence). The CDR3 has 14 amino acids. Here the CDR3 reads CASSSGTGGYGYTF. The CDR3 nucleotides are TGTGCCAGCAGTTCCGGGACAGGGGGCTATGGCTACACCTTC.

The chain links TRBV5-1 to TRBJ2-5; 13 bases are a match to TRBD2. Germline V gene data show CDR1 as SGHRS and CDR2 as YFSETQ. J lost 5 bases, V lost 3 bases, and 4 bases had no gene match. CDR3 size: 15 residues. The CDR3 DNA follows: TGCGCCAGCAGCTCACTAGCGGGGGGGGATGAGACCCAGTACTTC. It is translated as CASSSLAGGDETQYF.

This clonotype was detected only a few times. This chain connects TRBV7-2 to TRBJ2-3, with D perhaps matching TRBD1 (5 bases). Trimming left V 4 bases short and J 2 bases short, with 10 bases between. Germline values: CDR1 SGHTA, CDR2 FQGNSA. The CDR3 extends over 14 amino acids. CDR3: CASSYGRATDTQYF. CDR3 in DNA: TGTGCCAGCAGCTACGGCAGGGCCACAGATACGCAGTATTTT.

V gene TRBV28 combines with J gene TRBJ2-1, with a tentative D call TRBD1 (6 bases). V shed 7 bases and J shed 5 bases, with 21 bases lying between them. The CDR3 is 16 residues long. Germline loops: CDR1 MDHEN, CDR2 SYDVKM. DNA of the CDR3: TGTGCCAGCATTGACCACAGACAGGTTCTCGACAATGAGCAGTTCTTC. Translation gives CASIDHRQVLDNEQFF. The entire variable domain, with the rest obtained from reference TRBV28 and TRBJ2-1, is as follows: DVKVTQSSRYLVKRTGEKVFLECVQDMDHENMFWYRQDPGLGLRLIYFSYDVKMKEKGDIPEGYSVSREKKERFSLILESASTNQTSMYLCASIDHRQVLDNEQFFGPGTRLTVL.

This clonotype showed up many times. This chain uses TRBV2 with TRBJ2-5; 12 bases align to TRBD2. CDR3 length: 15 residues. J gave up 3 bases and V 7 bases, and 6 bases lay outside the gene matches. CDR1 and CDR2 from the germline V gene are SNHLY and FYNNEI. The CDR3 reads CASKIRLAGEETQYF. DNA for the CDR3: TGTGCCAGCAAGATCAGACTAGCGGGAGAAGAGACCCAGTACTTC.

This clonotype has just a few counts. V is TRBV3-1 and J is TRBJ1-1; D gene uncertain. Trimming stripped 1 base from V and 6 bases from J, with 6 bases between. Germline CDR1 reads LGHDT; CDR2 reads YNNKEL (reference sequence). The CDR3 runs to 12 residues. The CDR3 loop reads CASSQGSSEAFF. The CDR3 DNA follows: TGTGCCAGCAGCCAAGGGTCTTCTGAAGCTTTCTTT.

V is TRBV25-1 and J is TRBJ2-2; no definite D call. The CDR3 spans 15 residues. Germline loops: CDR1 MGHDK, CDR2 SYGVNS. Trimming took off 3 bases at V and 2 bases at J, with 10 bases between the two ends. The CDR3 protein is CASSDTTANTGELFF. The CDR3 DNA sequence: TGTGCCAGCAGTGATACGACGGCCAACACCGGGGAGCTGTTTTTT.

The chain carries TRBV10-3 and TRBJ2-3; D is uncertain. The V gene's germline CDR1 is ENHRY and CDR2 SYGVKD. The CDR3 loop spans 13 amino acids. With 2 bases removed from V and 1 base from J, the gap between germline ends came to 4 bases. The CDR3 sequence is CAISEGRTDTQYF. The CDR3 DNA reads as TGTGCCATCAGTGAGGGGCGCACAGATACGCAGTATTTT.

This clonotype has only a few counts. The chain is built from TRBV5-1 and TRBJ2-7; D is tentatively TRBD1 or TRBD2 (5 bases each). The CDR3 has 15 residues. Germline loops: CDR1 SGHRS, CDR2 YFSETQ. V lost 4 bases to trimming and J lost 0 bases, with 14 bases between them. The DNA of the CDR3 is TGCGCCAGCAGCACCGGGACGCAGAGCTCCTACGAGCAGTACTTC. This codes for CASSTGTQSSYEQYF.

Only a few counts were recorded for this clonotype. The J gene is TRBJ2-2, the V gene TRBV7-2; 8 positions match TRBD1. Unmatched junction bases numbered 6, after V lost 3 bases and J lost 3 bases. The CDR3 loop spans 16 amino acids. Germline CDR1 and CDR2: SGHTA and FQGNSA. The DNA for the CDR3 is TGTGCCAGCAGCTTCGACAGGGGCGATTACACCGGGGAGCTGTTTTTT. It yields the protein CASSFDRGDYTGELFF.

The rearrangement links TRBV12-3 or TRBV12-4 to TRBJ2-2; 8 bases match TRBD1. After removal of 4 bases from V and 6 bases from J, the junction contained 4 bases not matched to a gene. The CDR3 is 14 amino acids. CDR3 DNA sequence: TGTGCCAGCAGTTCAGGGGGCGAGGCCGGGGAGCTGTTTTTT. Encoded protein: CASSSGGEAGELFF.

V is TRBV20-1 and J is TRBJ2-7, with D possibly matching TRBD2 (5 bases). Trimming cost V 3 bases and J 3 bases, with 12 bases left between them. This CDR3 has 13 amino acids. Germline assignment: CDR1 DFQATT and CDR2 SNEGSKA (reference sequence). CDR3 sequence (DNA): TGCAGTGCTAGGCTAGCTGATCGCTACGAGCAGTACTTC. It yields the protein CSARLADRYEQYF.

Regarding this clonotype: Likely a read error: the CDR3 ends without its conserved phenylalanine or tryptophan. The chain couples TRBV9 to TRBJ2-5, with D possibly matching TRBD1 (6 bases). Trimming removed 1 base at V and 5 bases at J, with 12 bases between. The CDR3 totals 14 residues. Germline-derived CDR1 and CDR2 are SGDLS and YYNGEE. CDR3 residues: CASSVSGQGETQYV. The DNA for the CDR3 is TGTGCCAGCAGCGTATCGGGTCAGGGGGAGACCCAGTACGTC.

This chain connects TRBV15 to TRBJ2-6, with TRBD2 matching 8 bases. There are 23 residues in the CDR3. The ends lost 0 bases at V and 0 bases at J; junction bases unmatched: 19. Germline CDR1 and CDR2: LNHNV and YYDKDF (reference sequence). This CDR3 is CATSRDPQIILAADSSGANVLTF. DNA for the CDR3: TGTGCCACCAGCAGAGACCCTCAGATTATACTAGCGGCCGACTCCTCTGGGGCCAACGTCCTGACTTTC.

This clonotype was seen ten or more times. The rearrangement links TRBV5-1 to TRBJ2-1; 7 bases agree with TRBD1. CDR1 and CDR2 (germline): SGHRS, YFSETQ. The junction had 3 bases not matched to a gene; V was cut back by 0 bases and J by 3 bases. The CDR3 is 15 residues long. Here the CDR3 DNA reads TGCGCCAGCAGCTTGGACAGGGGTCTCTACAATGAGCAGTTCTTC. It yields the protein CASSLDRGLYNEQFF.

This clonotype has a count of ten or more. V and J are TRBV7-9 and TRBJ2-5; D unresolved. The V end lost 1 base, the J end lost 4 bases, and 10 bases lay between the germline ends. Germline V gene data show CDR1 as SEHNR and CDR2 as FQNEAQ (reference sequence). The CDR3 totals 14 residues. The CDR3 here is CASSLGFGRETQYF. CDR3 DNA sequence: TGTGCCAGCAGCTTAGGGTTTGGACGAGAGACCCAGTACTTC.

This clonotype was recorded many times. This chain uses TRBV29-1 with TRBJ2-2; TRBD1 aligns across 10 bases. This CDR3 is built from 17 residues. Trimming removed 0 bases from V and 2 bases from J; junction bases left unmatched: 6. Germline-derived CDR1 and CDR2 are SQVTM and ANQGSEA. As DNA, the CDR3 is TGCAGCGTTGAAGACACCGGGACAGGGGACAACACCGGGGAGCTGTTTTTT. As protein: CSVEDTGTGDNTGELFF.